This TCR beta chain was recovered during a study of T cell repertoires in cytomegalovirus infection. Study-level findings and limits: Pooled public TCR beta family frequency picked out CMV carriers with the relevant HLA.

TCRdb processed the reads anew with MiXCR; each CDR3 protein has one entry. The table shows about 310,000 distinct CDR3 sequences, with approximately 25% occurring only once. On this clonotype itself: The target antigen is unknown.

There are 14 residues in the CDR3. The V gene end was trimmed by 0 bases and the J gene end by 3 bases; junction bases not matched to a gene: 1. Looked up from germline, CDR1 is ENHRY and CDR2 is SYGVKD. The chain recombines TRBV10-3 with TRBJ2-7, with 8 bases fitting TRBD2. The sample consisted of cultured PBMCs, taken from culture after CMV antigen stimulation. This receptor was taken from a human donor in good health (CMV status not recorded). Some clones in this sample may be carry-over from other donors' samples. The CDR3 protein is CAISESTSGYEQYF. As DNA, the CDR3 is TGTGCCATCAGTGAGTCAACTAGCGGCTACGAGCAGTACTTC.